A selection of T cell receptor beta chains follows, all from one sample in a study of T cells in Graves' hyperthyroidism and ophthalmopathy. TCRdb analysed the multiplex PCR reads with MiXCR anew, one entry per CDR3 protein. The sample shows about 350,000 distinct CDR3 sequences, approximately 13% of them seen only once. The sequencing input was blood. The receptor set was obtained from a woman aged 25 to 45 with Graves' hyperthyroidism. Each CDR3 is given with its conserved first and last residue. D genes are given only for firm matches. Some rows have no size entry. The others give once, few or many, or a class for an expanded clone.

d_call,v_call,j_call,clone_size,cdr3_length,cdr3_aa,cdr3_nt
NA,TRBV10-3,TRBJ2-1,few,12,CAISKSRNEQFF,TGTGCCATCAGCAAAAGCCGCAATGAGCAGTTCTTC
NA,TRBV5-1,TRBJ2-7,many,14,CASSFGGHGYEQYF,TGCGCCAGCAGCTTCGGCGGCCACGGCTACGAGCAGTACTTC
NA,TRBV20-1,TRBJ1-4,few,17,CSAKPPEGRDRFEKLFF,TGCAGTGCTAAACCCCCTGAAGGACGGGACCGCTTTGAAAAACTGTTTTTT
TRBD1,TRBV6-1,TRBJ1-3,many,17,CASTVQGARVSGNTIYF,TGTGCCAGCACCGTTCAGGGGGCTCGAGTCTCTGGAAACACCATATATTTT
NA,TRBV6-1,TRBJ2-5,NA,14,CASSLRSQGETQYF,TGTGCCAGCAGTTTGCGCTCCCAGGGAGAGACCCAGTACTTC
NA,TRBV6-1,TRBJ2-2,NA,13,CASSTTNTGELFF,TGTGCCAGCAGCACCACTAACACCGGGGAGCTGTTTTTT
TRBD2,TRBV27,TRBJ2-7,NA,16,CASRAGLAGGYYEQYF,TGTGCCAGCCGCGCAGGACTAGCGGGAGGATACTACGAGCAGTACTTC
NA,TRBV7-8,TRBJ2-6,many,17,CASSLVVRGSGANVLTF,TGTGCCAGCAGCTTAGTTGTAAGGGGCTCTGGGGCCAACGTCCTGACTTTC
TRBD1,TRBV28,TRBJ1-4,many,14,CASRPRTGGEKLFF,TGTGCCAGCCGCCCCCGGACAGGGGGGGAAAAACTGTTTTTT
TRBD1,TRBV24-1,TRBJ1-4,many,17,CATSGQGRVGEDEKLFF,TGTGCCACCAGTGGACAGGGGAGAGTAGGGGAAGATGAAAAACTGTTTTTT
TRBD1,TRBV11-1,TRBJ1-5,many,13,CASSFDRGQPQHF,TGTGCCAGCAGCTTCGACAGGGGCCAGCCCCAGCATTTT
NA,TRBV20-1,TRBJ2-3,many,14,CSAQPTTRTDTQYF,TGCAGTGCTCAACCGACTACCCGCACAGATACGCAGTATTTT
TRBD2,TRBV28,TRBJ2-7,many,17,CASSHRLAGRRAYEQYF,TGTGCCAGCAGTCATCGACTAGCGGGGCGCAGAGCCTACGAGCAGTACTTC